The next 26 T cell receptor beta chains were all read from a single sample in a study of T cell repertoires and HLA-DP antigens. The table came from immunoSEQ multiplex PCR; TCRdb's copy has only in-frame clones and leaves some out. The repertoire holds roughly 110,000 clones, with 85% to 95% as singletons. The antigens these receptors bind are not known. Sequenced input: CD4+ T cells from PBMCs. The receptors originated from a woman under 30 in good health and CMV-seronegative.

A word on this clone: Germline and junction disagree at one end, which may indicate a read error. The J gene is TRBJ2-3, the V gene TRBV7-2; possible D gene TRBD1, 6 bases. Germline-derived CDR1 and CDR2 are SGHTA and FQGNSA. The CDR3 runs to 14 residues. CDR3 DNA sequence: TGTGCCAGCAGCCACGACAGGAGCACATATACGCAGTATTTT. This encodes CASSHDRSTYTQYF.

The CDR3 protein is CAWSVMQGVKNIQYF. CDR3 DNA: TGTGCCTGGAGTGTGATGCAGGGAGTCAAAAACATTCAGTACTTC. The chain joins TRBV30 to TRBJ2-4, with D perhaps given as TRBD1 or TRBD2 (5 bases each). The CDR3 is 15 amino acids. The V and J ends lost 0 bases and 3 bases respectively, with 12 bases between them. Germline CDR1 is GTSNPN and CDR2 is SVGIG (reference sequence).

V usage is TRBV20-1 and J usage is TRBJ1-1; no reliable D call. This CDR3 region has 8 residues. Germline loops: CDR1 DFQATT, CDR2 SNEGSKA (reference sequence). With 7 bases removed from V and 11 bases from J, the gap between germline ends came to 8 bases. CDR3 sequence reads: CSVDSAFF. The CDR3 bases are TGCAGTGTCGATTCGGCTTTCTTT.

This chain uses TRBV6-5 with TRBJ1-5, with 10 bases aligning to TRBD1. V was clipped by 2 bases and J by 5 bases; unmatched bases: 3. The CDR3 consists of 15 residues. The germline gives CDR1 MNHEY, CDR2 SVGAGI. The CDR3 reads CASSYPTGGDQPQHF. CDR3 in DNA: TGTGCCAGCAGTTACCCGACAGGGGGCGATCAGCCCCAGCATTTT.

This clone was seen only once. The J gene is TRBJ2-3, the V gene TRBV19; 15 bases fit TRBD2. Germline assignment: CDR1 LNHDA and CDR2 SQIVND (reference sequence). Germline trimming cut 5 bases from V and 2 bases from J; bases unmatched to any gene: 8. The CDR3 covers 18 residues. The CDR3 reads CASSPGLAGGPITDTQYF. The CDR3, as DNA: TGTGCCAGTAGTCCCGGACTAGCGGGAGGGCCGATCACAGATACGCAGTATTTT.

The chain links TRBV7-8 to TRBJ2-5, with 7 bases identical to TRBD1. The germline V gene has CDR1 SGHVS and CDR2 FQNEAQ. CDR3 length: 15 amino acids. Trimming at V came to 4 bases and at J to 8 bases, leaving 13 bases not matched to a gene. This CDR3 is CASSSGTERRRTQYF. As DNA, the CDR3 is TGTGCCAGCAGCTCTGGGACAGAACGCCGCAGAACCCAGTACTTC.

The chain links TRBV6-5 to TRBJ2-2; D is unresolved. From germline, CDR1 is MNHEY and CDR2 SVGAGI. V lost 6 bases and J 7 bases, leaving 6 bases between the germline ends. This CDR3 contains 11 residues. The CDR3 is CASRQSGELFF. In nucleotides, the CDR3 is TGTGCCAGCAGGCAAAGCGGGGAGCTGTTTTTT.

The rearrangement uses TRBV21-1 and TRBJ2-1; TRBD2 was called by the table and not checked on the DNA. TRBV21-1 is a known pseudogene. The CDR3 sequence is 19 residues long. The CDR3 sequence is CASSNRGVAGGPLDNEQFF. CDR3 DNA: TGTGCCAGCAGCAATCGGGGTGTAGCGGGAGGGCCGCTGGACAATGAGCAGTTCTTC.

The J gene is TRBJ2-2, the V gene TRBV7-3; tentative D call: TRBD1 (5 bases). Germline values: CDR1 SGHTA, CDR2 FQGTGA. V lost 1 base to trimming and J lost 5 bases, with 11 bases between them. The CDR3 sequence is 15 residues long. CDR3 nucleotide sequence: TGTGCCAGCAGCTTAAGGGCAGGGCGAACCGGGGAGCTGTTTTTT. It yields the protein CASSLRAGRTGELFF.

This CDR3 reads CASSLWGQPQHF. The CDR3 coding sequence is TGTGCCAGCAGTTTATGGGGTCAGCCCCAGCATTTT. The chain combines TRBV27 with TRBJ1-5; D is unresolved. Germline assignment: CDR1 MNHEY and CDR2 SMNVEV (reference sequence). The CDR3 loop spans 12 amino acids. Trimming stripped 1 base from V and 6 bases from J, with 4 bases between.

V is TRBV14 and J is TRBJ2-3; the D gene is possibly TRBD1 (6 bases). V was shortened by 4 bases and J by 6 bases, with 20 bases between the two germline ends. CDR1 and CDR2 (germline): SGHDN, FVKESK. CDR3 length: 16 amino acids. CDR3 amino acids: CASSLQLNPQGDTQYF. The CDR3, as DNA: TGTGCCAGCAGCCTACAACTAAACCCCCAGGGGGATACGCAGTATTTT.

CDR3 DNA sequence: TGTGCCAGCAGCCAAGAACCAGGGAGGCAGCCCCAGCATTTT. Protein: CASSQEPGRQPQHF. J is TRBJ1-5 and V is TRBV4-2, with D tentatively TRBD1 (5 bases). Germline CDR1 and CDR2: LGHNA and YNFKEQ. Trimming took off 0 bases at V and 7 bases at J, with 10 bases between the two ends. CDR3 length: 14 amino acids.

The chain carries TRBV27 and TRBJ2-5; D is perhaps TRBD1 (6 bases). The CDR3 spans 12 residues. Trimming removed 5 bases at V and 5 bases at J, with 9 bases between. The germline V gene has CDR1 MNHEY and CDR2 SMNVEV (reference sequence). The CDR3, as DNA: TGTGCCAGCAGTACAGGGTTGGAGACCCAGTACTTC. As protein: CASSTGLETQYF.

This chain joins TRBV2 and TRBJ2-5; 11 bases are shared with TRBD2. The CDR3 extends over 14 amino acids. J gave up 5 bases and V 6 bases, and 5 bases lay outside the gene matches. From germline, CDR1 is SNHLY and CDR2 FYNNEI. The CDR3: CASRVAGGGETQYF. The CDR3 DNA follows: TGTGCCAGCAGGGTAGCGGGAGGGGGGGAGACCCAGTACTTC.

The chain recombines TRBV7-3 with TRBJ2-1; unclear D gene. The ends were cut back, 5 bases at V and 4 bases at J, with 21 bases in the middle. The CDR3 runs 17 residues. Germline loops: CDR1 SGHTA, CDR2 FQGTGA. CDR3 coding DNA: TGTGCCAGCAGCCAAACCCCCATTTACGGAGTTTACAATGAGCAGTTCTTC. Translated: CASSQTPIYGVYNEQFF.

The chain uses TRBV5-1 and TRBJ2-5; 10 nucleotides line up with TRBD2. The CDR3 has 17 residues. The ends lost 0 bases at V and 2 bases at J; junction bases unmatched: 7. Germline CDR1 reads SGHRS; CDR2 reads YFSETQ. CDR3 amino acids: CASSLGGVSGRQETQYF. The CDR3, as DNA: TGCGCCAGCAGCTTGGGTGGCGTTAGCGGGAGGCAAGAGACCCAGTACTTC.

The V call is TRBV5-1, the J call TRBJ2-7; 9 bases are shared with TRBD1. The V gene's germline CDR1 is SGHRS and CDR2 YFSETQ. V trimming: 6 bases; J trimming: 5 bases; junction bases outside the gene matches: 15. CDR3 length: 16 amino acids. The CDR3, as DNA: TGCGCCAGCACCACTTTACCGACAGGGGGATTGAACGAGCAGTACTTC. Amino acid sequence: CASTTLPTGGLNEQYF.

This chain uses TRBV6-5 with TRBJ1-1; D is possibly TRBD1 (6 bases). CDR1 is MNHEY and CDR2 is SVGAGI in the germline V gene. V was clipped by 5 bases and J by 3 bases, with 13 bases between them. This CDR3 contains 14 residues. The CDR3 spells CASSVRGVHTEAFF. The CDR3 coding sequence is TGTGCCAGCAGTGTGAGGGGGGTGCACACTGAAGCTTTCTTT.

This clone appeared once. The rearrangement links TRBV5-1 to TRBJ2-2; TRBD1 agrees at 8 bases. The CDR3 spans 14 residues. V shed 4 bases, J shed 7 bases, and the junction held 6 bases outside the gene matches. CDR1 is SGHRS, CDR2 YFSETQ, per germline. The CDR3 loop is CASSGRGLDGELFF. The CDR3 bases are TGCGCCAGCAGCGGCAGGGGGCTTGACGGGGAGCTGTTTTTT.

The chain combines TRBV13 with TRBJ2-3; 13 bases fit TRBD2. The CDR3 has 15 amino acids. J gave up 7 bases and V 5 bases, and 6 bases lay outside the gene matches. The germline gives CDR1 PRHDT, CDR2 FYEKMQ (reference sequence). DNA of the CDR3: TGTGCCAGCAGCACGGGACTAGCGGGAAGGTATACGCAGTATTTT. It translates to CASSTGLAGRYTQYF.

The J gene is TRBJ1-1, the V gene TRBV29-1; D uncertain. Per germline, CDR1 SQVTM and CDR2 ANQGSEA. The CDR3 has 13 amino acids. Deletions cut 5 bases from V and 4 bases from J, with 14 bases between. The CDR3 DNA reads TGCAGCGTTAATAGTGGTTTTGGCACTGAAGCTTTCTTT. Protein: CSVNSGFGTEAFF.

The chain recombines TRBV20-1 with TRBJ2-4; D is ambiguous. This CDR3 region has 10 residues. CDR1 is DFQATT, CDR2 SNEGSKA, per germline (reference sequence). V was trimmed by 7 bases and J by 7 bases, leaving 8 bases between them. Here the CDR3 DNA reads TGCAGTGTAGAGAGGAACATTCAGTACTTC. It codes for CSVERNIQYF.

The V gene is TRBV29-1, the J gene TRBJ2-5; 8 nucleotides agree with TRBD2. Germline assignment: CDR1 SQVTM and CDR2 ANQGSEA. V dropped 6 bases and J dropped 5; count of bases not matched to a gene: 5. The CDR3 totals 12 residues. The CDR3 region is CSVTGGDETQYF. CDR3 DNA sequence: TGCAGCGTCACCGGGGGGGACGAGACCCAGTACTTC.

The CDR3 DNA reads as TGTGCCAGCAGCTTGGACAGGGGTCTTCAGCCCCAGCATTTT. It is translated as CASSLDRGLQPQHF. This chain connects TRBV4-2 to TRBJ1-5; 9 bases are a match to TRBD1. The CDR3 length is 14 residues. Losses at the gene ends were 5 bases for V and 6 bases for J; bases not matched to a gene: 5. Germline V CDR1 and CDR2: LGHNA, YNFKEQ.

The V call is TRBV18, the J call TRBJ1-2; TRBD1 might be the D (5 bases). The length of the CDR3 is 15 residues. V lost 3 bases and J lost 4, with 15 bases in between. CDR1 KGHSH and CDR2 LQKENI come from the germline V gene. The CDR3 here is CASSPSLGTRYGYTF. Here the CDR3 DNA reads TGTGCCAGCTCACCCTCCTTGGGGACCCGCTATGGCTACACCTTC.

The V call is TRBV19, the J call TRBJ1-5, with TRBD1 identical over 7 bases. The CDR3 extends over 13 amino acids. Trimming took 7 bases from V and 3 from J; bases not matched to a gene: 3. Germline V gene sequence: CDR1 LNHDA, CDR2 SQIVND (reference sequence). Here the CDR3 DNA reads TGTGCCAGTAAGGACAGGAACAATCAGCCCCAGCATTTT. Protein product: CASKDRNNQPQHF.